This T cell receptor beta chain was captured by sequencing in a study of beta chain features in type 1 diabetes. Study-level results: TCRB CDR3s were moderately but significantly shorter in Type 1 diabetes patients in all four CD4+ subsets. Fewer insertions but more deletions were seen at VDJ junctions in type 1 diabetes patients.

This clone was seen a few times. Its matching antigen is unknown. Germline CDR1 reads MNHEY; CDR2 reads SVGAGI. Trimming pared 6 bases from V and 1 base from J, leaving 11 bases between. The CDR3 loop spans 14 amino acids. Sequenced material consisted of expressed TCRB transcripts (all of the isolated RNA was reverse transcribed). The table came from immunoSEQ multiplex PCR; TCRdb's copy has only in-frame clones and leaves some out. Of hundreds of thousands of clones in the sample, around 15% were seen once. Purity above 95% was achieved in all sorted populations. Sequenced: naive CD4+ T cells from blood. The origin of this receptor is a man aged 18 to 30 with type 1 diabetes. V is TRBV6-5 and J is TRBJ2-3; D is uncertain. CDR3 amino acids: CASRKSKGTDTQYF. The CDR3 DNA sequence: TGTGCCAGCAGAAAGTCCAAAGGCACAGATACGCAGTATTTT.